This T cell receptor beta chain appears in the sequencing data of a study of T cell changes during pregnancy in multiple sclerosis. The protocol was immunoSEQ multiplex PCR, while the TCRdb copy is restricted to in-frame clones and leaves out a portion. The sample has 33,000 or so clones; 75% to 95% are singletons. Germline values: CDR1 MNHEY, CDR2 SVGAGI. Trimming cost V 0 bases and J 2 bases, with 10 bases left between them. This CDR3 spans 16 amino acids. The TCR was taken from a female donor in good health, enrolled as a control in a pregnancy study. The starting material was CD8+ T cells from peripheral blood mononuclear cells, obtained in the second trimester of pregnancy. The J gene is TRBJ2-2, the V gene TRBV6-5; D not resolved. The CDR3 region is CASSYSMGSNTGELFF. CDR3 in DNA: TGTGCCAGCAGTTACTCTATGGGCAGTAACACCGGGGAGCTGTTTTTT.